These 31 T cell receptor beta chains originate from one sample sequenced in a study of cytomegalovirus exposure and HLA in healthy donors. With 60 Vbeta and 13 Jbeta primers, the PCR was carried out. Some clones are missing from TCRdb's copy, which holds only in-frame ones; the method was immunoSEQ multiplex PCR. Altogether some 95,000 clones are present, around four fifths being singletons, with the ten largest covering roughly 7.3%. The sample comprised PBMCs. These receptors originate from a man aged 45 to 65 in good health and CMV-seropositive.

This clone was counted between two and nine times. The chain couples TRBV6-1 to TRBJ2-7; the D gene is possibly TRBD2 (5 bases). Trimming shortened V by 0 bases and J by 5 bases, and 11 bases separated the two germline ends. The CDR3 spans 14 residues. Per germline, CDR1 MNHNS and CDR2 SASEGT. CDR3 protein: CASSEALKGDEQYF. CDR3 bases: TGTGCCAGCAGTGAAGCATTGAAGGGAGACGAGCAGTACTTC.

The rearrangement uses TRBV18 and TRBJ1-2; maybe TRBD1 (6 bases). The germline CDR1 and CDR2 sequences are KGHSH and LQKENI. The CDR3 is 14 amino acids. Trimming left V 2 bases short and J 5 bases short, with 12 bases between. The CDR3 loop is CASSPGTRGYGYTF. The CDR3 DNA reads TGTGCCAGCTCACCAGGGACAAGGGGGTATGGCTACACCTTC.

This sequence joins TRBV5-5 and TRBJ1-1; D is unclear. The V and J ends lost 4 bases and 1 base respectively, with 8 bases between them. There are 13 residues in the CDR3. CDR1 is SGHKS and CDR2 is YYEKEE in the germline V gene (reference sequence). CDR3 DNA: TGTGCCAGCAGCCCCGGGGAGAACACTGAAGCTTTCTTT. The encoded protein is CASSPGENTEAFF. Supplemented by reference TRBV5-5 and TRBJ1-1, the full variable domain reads DAGVTQSPTHLIKTRGQQVTLRCSPISGHKSVSWYQQVLGQGPQFIFQYYEKEERGRGNFPDRFSARQFPNYSSELNVNALLLGDSALYLCASSPGENTEAFFGQGTRLTVV.

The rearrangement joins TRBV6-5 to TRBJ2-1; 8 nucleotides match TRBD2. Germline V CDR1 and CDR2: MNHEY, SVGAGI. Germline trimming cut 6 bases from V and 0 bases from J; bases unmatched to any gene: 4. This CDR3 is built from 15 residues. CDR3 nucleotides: TGTGCCAGCAGCGTAGCGGGGACCTCCTACAATGAGCAGTTCTTC. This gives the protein CASSVAGTSYNEQFF.

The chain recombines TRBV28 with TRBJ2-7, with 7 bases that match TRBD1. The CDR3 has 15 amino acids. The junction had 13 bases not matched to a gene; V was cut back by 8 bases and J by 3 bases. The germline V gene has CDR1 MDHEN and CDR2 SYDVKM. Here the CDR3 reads CASSLYQGDRYEQYF. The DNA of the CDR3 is TGTGCCAGCTCATTATACCAGGGGGATCGCTACGAGCAGTACTTC. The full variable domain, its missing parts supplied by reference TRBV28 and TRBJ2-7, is DVKVTQSSRYLVKRTGEKVFLECVQDMDHENMFWYRQDPGLGLRLIYFSYDVKMKEKGDIPEGYSVSREKKERFSLILESASTNQTSMYLCASSLYQGDRYEQYFGPGTRLTVT.

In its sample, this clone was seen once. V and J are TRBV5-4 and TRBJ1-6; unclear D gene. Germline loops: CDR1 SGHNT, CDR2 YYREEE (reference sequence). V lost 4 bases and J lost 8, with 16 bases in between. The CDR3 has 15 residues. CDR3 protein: CASSPATWVDSPLHF. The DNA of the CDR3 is TGTGCCAGCAGCCCAGCGACGTGGGTGGATTCACCCCTCCACTTT.

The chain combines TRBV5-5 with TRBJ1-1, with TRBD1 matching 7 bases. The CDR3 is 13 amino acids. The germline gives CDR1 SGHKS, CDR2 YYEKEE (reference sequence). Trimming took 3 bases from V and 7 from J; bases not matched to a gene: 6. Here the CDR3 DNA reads TGTGCCAGCAGCTGGGTAGGGGGCAGTGAAGCTTTCTTT. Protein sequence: CASSWVGGSEAFF. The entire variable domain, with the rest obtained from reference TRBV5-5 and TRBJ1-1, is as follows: DAGVTQSPTHLIKTRGQQVTLRCSPISGHKSVSWYQQVLGQGPQFIFQYYEKEERGRGNFPDRFSARQFPNYSSELNVNALLLGDSALYLCASSWVGGSEAFFGQGTRLTVV.

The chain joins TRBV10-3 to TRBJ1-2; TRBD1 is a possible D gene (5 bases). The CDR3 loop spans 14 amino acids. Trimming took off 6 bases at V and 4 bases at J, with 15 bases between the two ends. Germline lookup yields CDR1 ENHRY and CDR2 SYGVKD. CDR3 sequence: CAISHGGTSYGYTF. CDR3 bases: TGTGCCATCAGCCACGGGGGAACAAGCTATGGCTACACCTTC.

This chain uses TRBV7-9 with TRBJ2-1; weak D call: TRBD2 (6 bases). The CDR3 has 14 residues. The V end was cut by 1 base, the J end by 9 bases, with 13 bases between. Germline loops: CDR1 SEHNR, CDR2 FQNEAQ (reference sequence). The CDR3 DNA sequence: TGTGCCAGCAGCTTAGGGAGGGTAGGCGGTGAGCAGTTCTTC. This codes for CASSLGRVGGEQFF. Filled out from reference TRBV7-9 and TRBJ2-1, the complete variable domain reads DTGVSQNPRHKITKRGQNVTFRCDPISEHNRLYWYRQTLGQGPEFLTYFQNEAQLEKSRLLSDRFSAERPKGSFSTLEIQRTEQGDSAMYLCASSLGRVGGEQFFGPGTRLTVL.

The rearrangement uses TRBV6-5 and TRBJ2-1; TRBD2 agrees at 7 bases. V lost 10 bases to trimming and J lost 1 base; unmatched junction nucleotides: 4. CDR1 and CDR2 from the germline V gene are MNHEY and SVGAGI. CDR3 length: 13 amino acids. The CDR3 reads CATTSWSYNEQFF. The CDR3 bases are TGTGCCACGACTAGCTGGTCCTACAATGAGCAGTTCTTC.

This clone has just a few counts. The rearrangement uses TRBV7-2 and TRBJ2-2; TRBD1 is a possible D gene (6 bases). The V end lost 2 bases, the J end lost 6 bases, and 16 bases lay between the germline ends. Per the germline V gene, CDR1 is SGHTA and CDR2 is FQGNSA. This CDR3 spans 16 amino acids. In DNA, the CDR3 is TGTGCCAGCAGCTTAATGGGACATGGGATACCCGGGGAGCTGTTTTTT. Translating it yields CASSLMGHGIPGELFF. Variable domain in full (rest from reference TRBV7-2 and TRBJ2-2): GAGVSQSPSNKVTEKGKDVELRCDPISGHTALYWYRQSLGQGLEFLIYFQGNSAPDKSGLPSDRFSAERTGGSVSTLTIQRTQQEDSAVYLCASSLMGHGIPGELFFGEGSRLTVL.

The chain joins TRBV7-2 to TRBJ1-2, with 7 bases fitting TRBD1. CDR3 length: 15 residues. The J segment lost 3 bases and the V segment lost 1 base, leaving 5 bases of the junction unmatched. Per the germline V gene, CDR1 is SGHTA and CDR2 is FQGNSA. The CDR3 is CASSLGQGIDYGYTF. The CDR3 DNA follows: TGTGCCAGCAGCTTAGGACAGGGTATTGACTATGGCTACACCTTC.

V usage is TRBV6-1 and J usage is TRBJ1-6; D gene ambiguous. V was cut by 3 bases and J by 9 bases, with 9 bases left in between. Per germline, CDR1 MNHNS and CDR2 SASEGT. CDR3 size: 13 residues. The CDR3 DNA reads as TGTGCCAGCAGTGATACCGGGAGTTCACCCCTCCACTTT. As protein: CASSDTGSSPLHF.

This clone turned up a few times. CDR3 bases: TGTGCCAGCTCTTCCTTGGGGGGGCAAACCGGGGCCAACGTCCTGACTTTC. Encoded protein: CASSSLGGQTGANVLTF. This rearrangement joins TRBV9 to TRBJ2-6, with a weak D call TRBD2 (7 bases). Between the trimmed V and J ends, which lost 7 bases and 4 bases, there was a span of 21 bases. The CDR3 spans 17 residues. Germline V gives CDR1 SGDLS, CDR2 YYNGEE.

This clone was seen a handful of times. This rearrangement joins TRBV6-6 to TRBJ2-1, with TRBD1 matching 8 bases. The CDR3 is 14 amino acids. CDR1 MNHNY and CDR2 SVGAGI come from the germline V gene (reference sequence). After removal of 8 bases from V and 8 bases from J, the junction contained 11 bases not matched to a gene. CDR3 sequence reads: CASEDRADLDEQFF. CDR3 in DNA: TGTGCCAGCGAGGACAGGGCAGATTTGGATGAGCAGTTCTTC.

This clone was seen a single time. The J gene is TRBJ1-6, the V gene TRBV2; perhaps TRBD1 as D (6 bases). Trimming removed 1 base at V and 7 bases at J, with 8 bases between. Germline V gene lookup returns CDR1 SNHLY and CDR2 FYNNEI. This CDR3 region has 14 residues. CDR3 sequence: CASSEDRANSPLHF. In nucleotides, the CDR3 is TGTGCCAGCAGTGAAGACAGGGCCAATTCACCCCTCCACTTT.

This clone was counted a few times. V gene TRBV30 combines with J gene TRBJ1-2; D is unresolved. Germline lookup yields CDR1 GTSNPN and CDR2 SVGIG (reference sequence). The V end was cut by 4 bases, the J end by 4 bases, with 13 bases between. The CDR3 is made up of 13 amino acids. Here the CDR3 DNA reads TGTGCCTGGACCCTGCCCCTGGCCTATGGCTACACCTTC. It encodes CAWTLPLAYGYTF.

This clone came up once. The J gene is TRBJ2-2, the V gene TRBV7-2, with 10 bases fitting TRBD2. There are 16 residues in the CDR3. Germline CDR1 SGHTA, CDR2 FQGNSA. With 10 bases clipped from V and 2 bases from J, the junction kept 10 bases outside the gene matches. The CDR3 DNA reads TGTGCCACGCCAAGAGCGGGGGGGTTAAACACCGGGGAGCTGTTTTTT. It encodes CATPRAGGLNTGELFF.

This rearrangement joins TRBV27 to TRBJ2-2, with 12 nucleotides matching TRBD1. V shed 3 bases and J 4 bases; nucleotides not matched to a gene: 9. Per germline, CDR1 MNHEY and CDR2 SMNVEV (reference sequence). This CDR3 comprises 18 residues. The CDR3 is CASSFRRDRGQSTGELFF. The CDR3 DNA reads TGTGCCAGCAGTTTCCGCCGGGACAGGGGGCAGAGCACCGGGGAGCTGTTTTTT.

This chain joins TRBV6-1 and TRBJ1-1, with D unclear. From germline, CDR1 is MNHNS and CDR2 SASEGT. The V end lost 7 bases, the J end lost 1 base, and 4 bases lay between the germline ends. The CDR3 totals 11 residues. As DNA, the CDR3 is TGTGCCAGCAACAAGAACACTGAAGCTTTCTTT. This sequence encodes CASNKNTEAFF.

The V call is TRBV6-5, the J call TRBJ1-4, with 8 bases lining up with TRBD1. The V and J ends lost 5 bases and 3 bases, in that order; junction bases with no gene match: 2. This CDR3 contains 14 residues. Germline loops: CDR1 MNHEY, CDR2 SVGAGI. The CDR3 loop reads CASSLDRANEKLFF. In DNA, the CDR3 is TGTGCCAGCAGTCTGGACAGGGCTAATGAAAAACTGTTTTTT.

This CDR3 reads CASTLIDGNSYNEQFF. The CDR3 nucleotides read TGTGCCAGCACCCTCATTGACGGGAACTCCTACAATGAGCAGTTCTTC. V usage is TRBV7-2 and J usage is TRBJ2-1; D is possibly TRBD2 (5 bases). Trimming stripped 7 bases from V and 0 bases from J, with 16 bases between. The CDR3 spans 16 residues. The germline CDR1 and CDR2 sequences are SGHTA and FQGNSA.

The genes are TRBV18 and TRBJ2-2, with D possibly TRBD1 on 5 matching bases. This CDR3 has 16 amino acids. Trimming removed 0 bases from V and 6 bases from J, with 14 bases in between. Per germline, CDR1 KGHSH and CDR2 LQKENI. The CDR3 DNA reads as TGTGCCAGCTCACCACCGGCCAGGGTGGTTGCCGGGGAGCTGTTTTTT. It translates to CASSPPARVVAGELFF.

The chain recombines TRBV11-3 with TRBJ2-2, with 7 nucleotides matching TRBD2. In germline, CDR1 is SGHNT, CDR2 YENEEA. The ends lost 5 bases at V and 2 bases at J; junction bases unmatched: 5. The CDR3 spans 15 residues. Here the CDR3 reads CASSPGDYNTGELFF. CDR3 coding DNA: TGTGCCAGCAGCCCGGGGGACTACAACACCGGGGAGCTGTTTTTT.

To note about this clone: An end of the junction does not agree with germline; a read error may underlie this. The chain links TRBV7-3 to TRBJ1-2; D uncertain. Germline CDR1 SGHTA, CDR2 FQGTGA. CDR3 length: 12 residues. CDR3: CASSSGNSGYTF. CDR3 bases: TGTGCCAGCAGCTCGGGAAACTCTGGCTACACCTTC.

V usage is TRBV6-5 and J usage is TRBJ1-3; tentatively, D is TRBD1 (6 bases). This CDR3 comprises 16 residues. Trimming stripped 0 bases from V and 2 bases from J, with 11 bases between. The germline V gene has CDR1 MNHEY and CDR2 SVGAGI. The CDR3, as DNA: TGTGCCAGCAGTTACTCGAGGAACAGGGCTGGAAACACCATATATTTT. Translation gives CASSYSRNRAGNTIYF.

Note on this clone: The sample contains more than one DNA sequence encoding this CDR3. Here the CDR3 DNA reads TGTGCCAGCACCAACCGGGGGACTGAAGCTTTCTTT. Translated: CASTNRGTEAFF. The V call is TRBV6-5, the J call TRBJ1-1; the D gene is possibly TRBD1 (5 bases). This CDR3 spans 12 amino acids. V was trimmed by 7 bases and J by 5 bases, leaving 11 bases between them. Germline CDR1 is MNHEY and CDR2 is SVGAGI.

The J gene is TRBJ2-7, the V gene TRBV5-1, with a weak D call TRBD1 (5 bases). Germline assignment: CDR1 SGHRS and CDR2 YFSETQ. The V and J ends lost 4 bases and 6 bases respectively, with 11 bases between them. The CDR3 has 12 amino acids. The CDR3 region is CASSLTGGEQYF. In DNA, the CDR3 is TGCGCCAGCAGCCTTACAGGTGGCGAGCAGTACTTC. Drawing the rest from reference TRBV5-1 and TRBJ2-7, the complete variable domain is KAGVTQTPRYLIKTRGQQVTLSCSPISGHRSVSWYQQTPGQGLQFLFEYFSETQRNKGNFPGRFSGRQFSNSRSEMNVSTLELGDSALYLCASSLTGGEQYFGPGTRLTVT.

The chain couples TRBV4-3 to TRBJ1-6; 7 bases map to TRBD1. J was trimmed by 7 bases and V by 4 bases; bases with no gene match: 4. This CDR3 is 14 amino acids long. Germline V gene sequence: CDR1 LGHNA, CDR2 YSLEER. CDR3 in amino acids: CASSLGQANSPLHF. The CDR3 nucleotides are TGCGCCAGCAGCCTAGGACAGGCGAATTCACCCCTCCACTTT.

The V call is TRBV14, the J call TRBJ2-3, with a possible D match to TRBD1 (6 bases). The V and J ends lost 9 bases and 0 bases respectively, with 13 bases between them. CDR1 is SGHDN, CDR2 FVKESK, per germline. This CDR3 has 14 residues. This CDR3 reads CASSPDRSTDTQYF. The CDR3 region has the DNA TGTGCCAGTAGTCCTGACAGGAGCACAGATACGCAGTATTTT.

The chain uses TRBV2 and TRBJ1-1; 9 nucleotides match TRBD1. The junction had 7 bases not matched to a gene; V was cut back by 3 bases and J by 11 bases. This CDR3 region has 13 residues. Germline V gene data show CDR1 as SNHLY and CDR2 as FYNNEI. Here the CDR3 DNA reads TGTGCCAGCAGTGAGGGGACAGGGTGTAGTGCTTTCTTT. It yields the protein CASSEGTGCSAFF.